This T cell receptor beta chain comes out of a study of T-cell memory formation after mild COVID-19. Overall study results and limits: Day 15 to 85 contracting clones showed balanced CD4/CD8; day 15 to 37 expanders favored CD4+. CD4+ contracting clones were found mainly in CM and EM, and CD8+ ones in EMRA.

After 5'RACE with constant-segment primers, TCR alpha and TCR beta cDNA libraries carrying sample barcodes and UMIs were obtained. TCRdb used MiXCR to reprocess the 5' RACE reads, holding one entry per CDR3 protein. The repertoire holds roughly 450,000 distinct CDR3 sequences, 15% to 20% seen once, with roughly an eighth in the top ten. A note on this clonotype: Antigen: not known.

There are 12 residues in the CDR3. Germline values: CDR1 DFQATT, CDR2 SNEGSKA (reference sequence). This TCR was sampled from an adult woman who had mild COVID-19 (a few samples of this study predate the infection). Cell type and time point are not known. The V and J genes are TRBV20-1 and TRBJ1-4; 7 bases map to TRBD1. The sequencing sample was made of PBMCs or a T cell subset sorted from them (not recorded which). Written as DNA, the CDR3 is TGCAGCCCCGAGGGGGCCGTCGAAAAACTGTTTTTT. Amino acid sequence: CSPEGAVEKLFF.